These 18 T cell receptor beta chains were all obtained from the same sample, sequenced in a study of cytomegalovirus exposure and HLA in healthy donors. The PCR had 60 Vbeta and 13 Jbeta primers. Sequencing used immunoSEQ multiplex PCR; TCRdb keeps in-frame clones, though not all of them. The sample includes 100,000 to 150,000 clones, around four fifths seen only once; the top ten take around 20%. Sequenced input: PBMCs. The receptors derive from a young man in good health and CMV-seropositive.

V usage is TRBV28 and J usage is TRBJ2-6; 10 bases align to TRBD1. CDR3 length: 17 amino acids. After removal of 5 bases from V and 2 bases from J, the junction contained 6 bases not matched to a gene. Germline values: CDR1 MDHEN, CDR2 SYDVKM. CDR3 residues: CASSPTGGSAGANVLTF. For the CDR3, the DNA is TGTGCCAGCAGTCCGACAGGGGGCTCGGCTGGGGCCAACGTCCTGACTTTC.

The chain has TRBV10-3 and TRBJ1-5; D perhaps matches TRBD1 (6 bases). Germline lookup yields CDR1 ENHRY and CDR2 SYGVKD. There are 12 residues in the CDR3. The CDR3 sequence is CAIGQNNQPQHF. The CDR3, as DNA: TGTGCAATCGGACAGAACAATCAGCCCCAGCATTTT.

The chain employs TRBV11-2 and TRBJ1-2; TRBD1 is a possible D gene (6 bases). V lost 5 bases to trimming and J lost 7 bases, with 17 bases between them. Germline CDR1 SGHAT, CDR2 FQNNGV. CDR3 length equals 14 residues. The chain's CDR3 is CASSEGVRGGGYTF. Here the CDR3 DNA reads TGTGCCAGCAGCGAGGGGGTCCGGGGGGGTGGCTACACCTTC.

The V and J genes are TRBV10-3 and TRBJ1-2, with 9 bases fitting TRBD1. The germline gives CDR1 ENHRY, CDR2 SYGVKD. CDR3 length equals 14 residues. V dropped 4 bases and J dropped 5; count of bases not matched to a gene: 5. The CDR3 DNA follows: TGTGCCATCAGTGCCCGGACAGGGGAATATGGCTACACCTTC. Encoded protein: CAISARTGEYGYTF.

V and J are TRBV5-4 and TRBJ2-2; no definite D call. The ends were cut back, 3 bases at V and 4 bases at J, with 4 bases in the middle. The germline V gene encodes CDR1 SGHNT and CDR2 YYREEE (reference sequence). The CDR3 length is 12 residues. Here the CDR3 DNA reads TGTGCCAGCAGCTCCCGCACCGGGGAGCTGTTTTTT. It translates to CASSSRTGELFF. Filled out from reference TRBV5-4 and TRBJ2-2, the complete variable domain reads ETGVTQSPTHLIKTRGQQVTLRCSSQSGHNTVSWYQQALGQGPQFIFQYYREEENGRGNFPPRFSGLQFPNYSSELNVNALELDDSALYLCASSSRTGELFFGEGSRLTVL.

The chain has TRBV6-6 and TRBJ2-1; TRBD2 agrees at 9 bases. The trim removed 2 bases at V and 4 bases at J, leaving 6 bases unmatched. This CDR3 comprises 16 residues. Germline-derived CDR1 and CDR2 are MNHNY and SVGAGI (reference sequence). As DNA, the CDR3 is TGTGCCAGCAGTTACGCCCTAGCGGGGACTTACAATGAGCAGTTCTTC. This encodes CASSYALAGTYNEQFF.

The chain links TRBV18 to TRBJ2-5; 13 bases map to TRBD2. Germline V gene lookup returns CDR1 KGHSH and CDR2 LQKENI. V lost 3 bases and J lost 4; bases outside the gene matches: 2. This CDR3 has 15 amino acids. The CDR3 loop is CASSPRTSGGETQYF. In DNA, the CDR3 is TGTGCCAGCTCACCGCGGACTAGCGGGGGAGAGACCCAGTACTTC.

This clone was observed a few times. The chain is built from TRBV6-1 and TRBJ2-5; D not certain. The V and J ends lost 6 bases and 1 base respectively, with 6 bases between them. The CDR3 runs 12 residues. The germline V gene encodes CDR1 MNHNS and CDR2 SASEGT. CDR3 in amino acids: CASSPFQETQYF. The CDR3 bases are TGTGCCAGCAGCCCCTTCCAAGAGACCCAGTACTTC.

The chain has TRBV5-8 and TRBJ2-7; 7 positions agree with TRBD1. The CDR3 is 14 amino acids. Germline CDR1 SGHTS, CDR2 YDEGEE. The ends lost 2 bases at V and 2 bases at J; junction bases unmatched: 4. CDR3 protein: CASSLDRATYEQYF. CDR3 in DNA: TGTGCCAGCAGCTTAGACAGGGCTACCTACGAGCAGTACTTC.

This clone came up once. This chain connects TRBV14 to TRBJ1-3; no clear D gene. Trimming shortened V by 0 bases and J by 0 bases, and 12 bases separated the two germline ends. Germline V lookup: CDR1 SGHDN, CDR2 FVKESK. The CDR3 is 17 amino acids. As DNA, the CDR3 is TGTGCCAGCAGCCAAGATCTCAGGCCCAACTCTGGAAACACCATATATTTT. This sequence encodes CASSQDLRPNSGNTIYF. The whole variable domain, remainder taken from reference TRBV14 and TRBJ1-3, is EAGVTQFPSHSVIEKGQTVTLRCDPISGHDNLYWYRRVMGKEIKFLLHFVKESKQDESGMPNNRFLAERTGGTYSTLKVQPAELEDSGVYFCASSQDLRPNSGNTIYFGEGSWLTVV.

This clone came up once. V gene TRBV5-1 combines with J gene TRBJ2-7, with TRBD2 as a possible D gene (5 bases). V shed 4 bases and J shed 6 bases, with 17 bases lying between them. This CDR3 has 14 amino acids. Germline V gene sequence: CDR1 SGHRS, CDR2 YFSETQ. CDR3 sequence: CASSLTATSGEQYF. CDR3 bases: TGCGCCAGCAGCCTCACTGCCACCAGCGGCGAGCAGTACTTC.

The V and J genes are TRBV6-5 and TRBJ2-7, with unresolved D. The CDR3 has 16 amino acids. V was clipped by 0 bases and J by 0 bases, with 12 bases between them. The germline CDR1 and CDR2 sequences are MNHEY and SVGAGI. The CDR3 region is CASSYSWPAASYEQYF. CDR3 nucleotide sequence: TGTGCCAGCAGTTACTCCTGGCCGGCGGCCTCCTACGAGCAGTACTTC.

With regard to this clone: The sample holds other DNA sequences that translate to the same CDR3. CDR3 nucleotide sequence: TGTGCCAGCAGTGAAGACCCCAGCGGATACACCGGGGAGCTGTTTTTT. This codes for CASSEDPSGYTGELFF. The rearrangement links TRBV2 to TRBJ2-2; the D gene is possibly TRBD2 (5 bases). The CDR3 is 16 amino acids. V gave up 1 base and J gave up 3 bases, with 12 bases separating them. Germline CDR1 SNHLY, CDR2 FYNNEI. Full variable domain (missing parts from reference TRBV2 and TRBJ2-2): EPEVTQTPSHQVTQMGQEVILRCVPISNHLYFYWYRQILGQKVEFLVSFYNNEISEKSEIFDDQFSVERPDGSNFTLKIRSTKLEDSAMYFCASSEDPSGYTGELFFGEGSRLTVL.

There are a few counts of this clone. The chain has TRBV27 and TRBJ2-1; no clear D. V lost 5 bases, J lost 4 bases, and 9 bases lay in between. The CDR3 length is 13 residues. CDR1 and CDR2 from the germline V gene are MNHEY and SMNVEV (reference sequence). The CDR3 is CASSARAYNEQFF. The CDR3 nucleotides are TGTGCCAGCAGTGCCCGCGCATACAATGAGCAGTTCTTC.

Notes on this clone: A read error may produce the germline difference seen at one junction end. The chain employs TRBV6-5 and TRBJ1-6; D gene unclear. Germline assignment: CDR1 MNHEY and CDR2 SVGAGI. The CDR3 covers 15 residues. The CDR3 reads CASSSGLKYNSPPHF. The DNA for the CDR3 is TGTGCCAGCAGTTCCGGACTGAAGTATAATTCACCCCCCCACTTT.

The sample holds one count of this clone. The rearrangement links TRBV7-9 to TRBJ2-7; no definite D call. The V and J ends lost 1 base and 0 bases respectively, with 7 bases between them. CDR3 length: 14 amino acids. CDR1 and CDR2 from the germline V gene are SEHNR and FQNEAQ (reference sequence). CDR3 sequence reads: CASSLVASSYEQYF. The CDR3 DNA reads TGTGCCAGCAGCTTAGTAGCCAGCTCCTACGAGCAGTACTTC.

The CDR3 bases are TGTGCCAGCACAGGGGATAATGAAAAACTGTTTTTT. Translation: CASTGDNEKLFF. This chain uses TRBV7-9 with TRBJ1-4; TRBD1 might be the D (6 bases). V lost 7 bases to trimming and J lost 4 bases, with 7 bases between them. Looked up from germline, CDR1 is SEHNR and CDR2 is FQNEAQ (reference sequence). The CDR3 is made up of 12 amino acids. The variable domain in full, completed from reference TRBV7-9 and TRBJ1-4, reads DTGVSQNPRHKITKRGQNVTFRCDPISEHNRLYWYRQTLGQGPEFLTYFQNEAQLEKSRLLSDRFSAERPKGSFSTLEIQRTEQGDSAMYLCASTGDNEKLFFGSGTQLSVL.

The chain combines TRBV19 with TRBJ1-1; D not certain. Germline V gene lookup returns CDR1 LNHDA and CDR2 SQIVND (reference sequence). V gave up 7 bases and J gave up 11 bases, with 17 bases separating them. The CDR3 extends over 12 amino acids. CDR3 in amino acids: CASKSVGVDAFF. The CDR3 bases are TGTGCCAGTAAATCCGTCGGGGTAGACGCTTTCTTT.